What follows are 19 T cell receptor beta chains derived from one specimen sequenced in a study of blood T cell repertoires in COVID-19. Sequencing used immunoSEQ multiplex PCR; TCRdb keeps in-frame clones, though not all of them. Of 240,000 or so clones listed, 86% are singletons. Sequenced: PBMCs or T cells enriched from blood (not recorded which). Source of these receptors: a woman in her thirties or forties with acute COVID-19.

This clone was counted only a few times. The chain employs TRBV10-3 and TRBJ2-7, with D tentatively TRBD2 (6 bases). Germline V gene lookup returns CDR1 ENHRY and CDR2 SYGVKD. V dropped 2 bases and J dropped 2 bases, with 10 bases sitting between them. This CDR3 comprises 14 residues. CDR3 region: CAISERGAPYEQYF. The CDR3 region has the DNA TGTGCCATCAGTGAGCGCGGGGCACCCTACGAGCAGTACTTC.

Written as DNA, the CDR3 is TGTGCCAGCAGCCAAGATCGCAGGCCCTCCGGCACCGGGGAGCTGTTTTTT. Its protein product is CASSQDRRPSGTGELFF. The chain uses TRBV4-2 and TRBJ2-2, with D unresolved. The germline V and J ends were trimmed by 0 bases and 4 bases, with 15 bases remaining between them. The CDR3 sequence is 17 residues long. Germline loops: CDR1 LGHNA, CDR2 YNFKEQ.

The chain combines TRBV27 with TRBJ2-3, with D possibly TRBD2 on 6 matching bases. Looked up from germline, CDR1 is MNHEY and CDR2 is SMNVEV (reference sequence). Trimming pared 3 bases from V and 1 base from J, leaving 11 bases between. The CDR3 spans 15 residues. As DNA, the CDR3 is TGTGCCAGCAGTTTCGGACTATACCGCACAGATACGCAGTATTTT. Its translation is CASSFGLYRTDTQYF.

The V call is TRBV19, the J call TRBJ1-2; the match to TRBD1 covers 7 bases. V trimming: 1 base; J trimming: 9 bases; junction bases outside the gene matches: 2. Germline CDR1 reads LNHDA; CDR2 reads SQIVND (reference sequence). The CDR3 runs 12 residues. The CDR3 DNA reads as TGTGCCAGTAGTATAGTTAGGGGGCGCTACACCTTC. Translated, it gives CASSIVRGRYTF.

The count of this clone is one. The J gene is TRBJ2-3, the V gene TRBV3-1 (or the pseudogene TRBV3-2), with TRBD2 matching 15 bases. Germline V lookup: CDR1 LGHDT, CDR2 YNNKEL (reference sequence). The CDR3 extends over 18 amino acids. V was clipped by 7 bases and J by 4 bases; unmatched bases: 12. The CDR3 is CASTRQGLAGGGADTQYF. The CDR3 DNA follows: TGTGCCAGCACCCGACAGGGACTAGCGGGAGGTGGAGCAGATACGCAGTATTTT.

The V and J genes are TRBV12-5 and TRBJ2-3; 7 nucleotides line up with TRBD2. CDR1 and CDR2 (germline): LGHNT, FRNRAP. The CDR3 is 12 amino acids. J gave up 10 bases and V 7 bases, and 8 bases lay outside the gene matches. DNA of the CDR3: TGTGCTAGTGCCATAAGCGGGAATTCGCAGTATTTT. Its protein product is CASAISGNSQYF.

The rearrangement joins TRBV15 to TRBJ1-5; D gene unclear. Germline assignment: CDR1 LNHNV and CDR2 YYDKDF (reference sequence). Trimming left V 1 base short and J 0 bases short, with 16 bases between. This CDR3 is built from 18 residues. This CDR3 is CATSRAGPTIYSNQPQHF. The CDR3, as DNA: TGTGCCACCAGCAGAGCGGGTCCGACGATTTATAGCAATCAGCCCCAGCATTTT.

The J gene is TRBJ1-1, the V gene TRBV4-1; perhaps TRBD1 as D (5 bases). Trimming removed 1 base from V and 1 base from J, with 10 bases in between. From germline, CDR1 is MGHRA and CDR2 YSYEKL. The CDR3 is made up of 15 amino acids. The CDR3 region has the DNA TGCGCCAGCAGCCAAGTGGGGGGGAGGAACACTGAAGCTTTCTTT. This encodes CASSQVGGRNTEAFF.

CDR3 DNA sequence: TGCGCCAGCAGCCAAGGCCCAGAAACAACTAATGAAAAACTGTTTTTT. It translates to CASSQGPETTNEKLFF. This chain uses TRBV4-1 with TRBJ1-4; D is unclear. CDR3 length: 16 amino acids. The V end lost 1 base, the J end lost 0 bases, and 9 bases lay between the germline ends. In germline, CDR1 is MGHRA, CDR2 YSYEKL.

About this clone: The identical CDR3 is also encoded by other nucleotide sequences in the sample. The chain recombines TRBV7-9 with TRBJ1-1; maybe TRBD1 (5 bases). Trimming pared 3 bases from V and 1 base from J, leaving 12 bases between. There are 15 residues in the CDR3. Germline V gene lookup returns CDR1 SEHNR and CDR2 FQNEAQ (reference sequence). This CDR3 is CASSFGIGGNTEAFF. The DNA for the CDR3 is TGTGCCAGCAGCTTCGGGATCGGGGGGAACACTGAAGCTTTCTTT.

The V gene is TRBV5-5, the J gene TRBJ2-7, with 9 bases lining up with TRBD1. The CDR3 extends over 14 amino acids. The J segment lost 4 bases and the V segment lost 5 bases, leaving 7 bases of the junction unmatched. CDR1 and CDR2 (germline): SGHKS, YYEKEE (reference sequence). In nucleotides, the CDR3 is TGTGCCAGCAGGAAACCGGGACAGGGTTACGAGCAGTACTTC. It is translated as CASRKPGQGYEQYF.

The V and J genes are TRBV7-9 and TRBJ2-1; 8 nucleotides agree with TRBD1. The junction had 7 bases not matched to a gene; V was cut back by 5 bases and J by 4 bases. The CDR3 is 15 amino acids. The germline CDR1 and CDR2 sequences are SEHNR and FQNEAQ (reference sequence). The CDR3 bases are TGTGCCAGCAGCCCAGGACAGGGCGGGTACAATGAGCAGTTCTTC. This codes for CASSPGQGGYNEQFF. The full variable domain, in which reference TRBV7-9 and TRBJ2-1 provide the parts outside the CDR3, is DTGVSQNPRHKITKRGQNVTFRCDPISEHNRLYWYRQTLGQGPEFLTYFQNEAQLEKSRLLSDRFSAERPKGSFSTLEIQRTEQGDSAMYLCASSPGQGGYNEQFFGPGTRLTVL.

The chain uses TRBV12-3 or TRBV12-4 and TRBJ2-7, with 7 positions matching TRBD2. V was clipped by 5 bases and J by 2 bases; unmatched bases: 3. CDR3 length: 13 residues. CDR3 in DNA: TGTGCCAGCAGTAAACTAGCGACCTACGAGCAGTACTTC. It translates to CASSKLATYEQYF.

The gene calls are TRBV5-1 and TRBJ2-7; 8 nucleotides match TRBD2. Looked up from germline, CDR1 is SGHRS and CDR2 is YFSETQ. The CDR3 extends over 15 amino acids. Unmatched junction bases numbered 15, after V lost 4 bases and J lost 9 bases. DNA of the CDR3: TGCGCCAGCAGCCCCCTGGCTAGCGGGCCCAGCGGGCAGTACTTC. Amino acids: CASSPLASGPSGQYF.

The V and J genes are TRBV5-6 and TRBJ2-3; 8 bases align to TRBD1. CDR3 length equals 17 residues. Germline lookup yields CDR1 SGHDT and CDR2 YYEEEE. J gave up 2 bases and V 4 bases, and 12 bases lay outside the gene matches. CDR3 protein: CASSETLTGAVTDTQYF. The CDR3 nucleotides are TGTGCCAGCAGCGAAACGTTGACAGGGGCGGTCACAGATACGCAGTATTTT.

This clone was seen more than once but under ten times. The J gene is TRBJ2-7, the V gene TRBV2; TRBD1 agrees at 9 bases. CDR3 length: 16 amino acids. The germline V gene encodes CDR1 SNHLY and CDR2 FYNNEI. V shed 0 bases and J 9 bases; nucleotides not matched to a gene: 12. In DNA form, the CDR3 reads TGTGCCAGCAGTGAAGCGGGGGGGACAGGGCTGAGGCGGCAGTACTTC. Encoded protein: CASSEAGGTGLRRQYF.

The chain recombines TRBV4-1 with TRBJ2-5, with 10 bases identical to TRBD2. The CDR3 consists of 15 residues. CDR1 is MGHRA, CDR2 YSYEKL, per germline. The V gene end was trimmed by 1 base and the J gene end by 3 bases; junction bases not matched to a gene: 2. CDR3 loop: CASSQGGLAKETQYF. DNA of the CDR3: TGCGCCAGCAGCCAAGGGGGACTAGCGAAAGAGACCCAGTACTTC.

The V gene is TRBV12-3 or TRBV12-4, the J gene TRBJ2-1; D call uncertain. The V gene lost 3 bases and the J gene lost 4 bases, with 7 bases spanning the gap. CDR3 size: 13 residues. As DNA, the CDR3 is TGTGCCAGCAGTTTTCGCAGTTACAATGAGCAGTTCTTC. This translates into CASSFRSYNEQFF.

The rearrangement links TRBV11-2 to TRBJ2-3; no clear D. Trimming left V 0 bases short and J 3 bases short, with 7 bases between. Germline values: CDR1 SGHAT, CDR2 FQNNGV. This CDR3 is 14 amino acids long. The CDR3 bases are TGTGCCAGCAGCTTAGATTCGACTACAGATACGCAGTATTTT. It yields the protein CASSLDSTTDTQYF.